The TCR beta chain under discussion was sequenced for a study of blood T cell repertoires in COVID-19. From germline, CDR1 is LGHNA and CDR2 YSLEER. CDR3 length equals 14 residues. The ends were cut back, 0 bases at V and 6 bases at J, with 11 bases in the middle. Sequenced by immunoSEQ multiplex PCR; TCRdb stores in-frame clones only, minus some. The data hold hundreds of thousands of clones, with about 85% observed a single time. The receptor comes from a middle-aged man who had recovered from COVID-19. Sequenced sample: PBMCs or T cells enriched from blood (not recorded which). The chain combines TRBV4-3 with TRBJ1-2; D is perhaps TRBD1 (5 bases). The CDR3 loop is CASSQDRGDNGYTF. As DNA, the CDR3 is TGCGCCAGCAGCCAAGATCGGGGGGATAATGGCTACACCTTC.